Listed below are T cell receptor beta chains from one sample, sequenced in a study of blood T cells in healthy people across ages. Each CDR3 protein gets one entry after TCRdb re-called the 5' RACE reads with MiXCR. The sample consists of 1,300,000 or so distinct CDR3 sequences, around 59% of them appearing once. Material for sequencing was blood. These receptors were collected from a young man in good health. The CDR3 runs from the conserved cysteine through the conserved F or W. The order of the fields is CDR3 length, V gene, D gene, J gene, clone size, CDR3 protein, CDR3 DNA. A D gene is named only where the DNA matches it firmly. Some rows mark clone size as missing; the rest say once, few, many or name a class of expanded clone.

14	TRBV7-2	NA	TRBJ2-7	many	CASSPRLAGYEQYF	TGTGCCAGTAGTCCCCGCCTGGCGGGGTACGAGCAGTACTTC
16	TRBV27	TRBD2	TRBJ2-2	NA	CASSFFTGGPTGELFF	TGTGCCAGCAGTTTCTTTACGGGAGGGCCGACCGGGGAGCTGTTTTTT
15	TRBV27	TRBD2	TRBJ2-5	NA	CASSQSGGAQETQYF	TGTGCCAGCAGTCAAAGCGGGGGAGCCCAAGAGACCCAGTACTTC
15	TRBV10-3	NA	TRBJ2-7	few	CAISESGLLRVEQYF	TGTGCCATCAGTGAGTCTGGGCTCTTGCGGGTCGAGCAGTACTTC
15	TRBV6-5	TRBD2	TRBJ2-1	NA	CASSYSGLPYNEQFF	TGTGCCAGCAGTTACTCGGGACTACCATACAATGAGCAGTTCTTC
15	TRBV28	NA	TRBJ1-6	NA	CASSRFQGAHSPLHF	TGTGCCAGCAGCCGCTTTCAGGGTGCCCATTCACCCCTCCACTTT
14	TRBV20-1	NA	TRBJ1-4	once	CSARAGGFNEKLFF	TGCAGTGCTAGAGCGGGAGGATTTAATGAAAAACTGTTTTTT
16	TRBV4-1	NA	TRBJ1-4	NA	CASSQERQISNEKLFF	TGCGCCAGCAGCCAAGAAAGACAGATCAGCAATGAAAAACTGTTTTTT
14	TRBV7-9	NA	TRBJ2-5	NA	CASSSTGFLETQYF	TGTGCCAGCAGCTCAACAGGGTTCTTGGAGACCCAGTACTTC
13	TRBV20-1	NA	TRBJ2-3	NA	CSAREGRDDTQYF	TGCAGTGCTAGAGAGGGCAGGGATGATACGCAGTATTTT
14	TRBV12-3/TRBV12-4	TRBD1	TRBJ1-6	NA	CASSLPTGNSPLHF	TGTGCCAGCAGTTTACCGACAGGGAATTCACCCCTCCACTTT
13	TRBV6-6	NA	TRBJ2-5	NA	CASVGGWQETQYF	TGTGCCAGTGTAGGGGGATGGCAAGAGACCCAGTACTTC
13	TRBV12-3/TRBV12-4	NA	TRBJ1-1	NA	CASRIGGITEAFF	TGTGCCAGCAGAATCGGGGGAATCACTGAAGCTTTCTTT
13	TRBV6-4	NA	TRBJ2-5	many	CASSIKTNNEQYF	TGTGCCAGCAGTATTAAGACAAACAATGAGCAGTACTTC
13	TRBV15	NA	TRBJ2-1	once	CATSGGLYNEQFF	TGTGCCACCAGCGGGGGACTCTACAATGAGCAGTTCTTC
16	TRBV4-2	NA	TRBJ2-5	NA	CASSQVGGRFYNEQYF	TGTGCCAGCAGCCAAGTGGGGGGGCGCTTCTACAATGAGCAGTACTTC
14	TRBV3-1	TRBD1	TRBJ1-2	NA	CASSQVSGQGKYTF	TGTGCCAGCAGCCAAGTGTCGGGACAGGGTAAATACACCTTC
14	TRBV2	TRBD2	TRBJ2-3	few	CASNDLAGSDTQYF	TGTGCCAGCAATGACTTAGCGGGAAGTGATACGCAGTATTTT